Each of the 8 T cell receptor beta chains below was sequenced from the same sample in a study of blood T cells in healthy people across ages. A second PCR of roughly 7 to 11 cycles used a sample-barcoded 5' primer and a J-beta primer mix. MiXCR was run by TCRdb on the 5' RACE reads, yielding one entry per CDR3 protein. The sample has over 1,500,000 distinct CDR3 sequences; roughly 50% are singletons. Sequenced input: blood. These receptors all stem from a woman aged 40-49 years in good health.

The V gene is TRBV11-2, the J gene TRBJ2-5, with D perhaps matching TRBD1 (6 bases). Per the germline V gene, CDR1 is SGHAT and CDR2 is FQNNGV. The CDR3 has 15 amino acids. The V end was cut by 5 bases, the J end by 1 base, with 14 bases between. As DNA, the CDR3 is TGTGCCAGCAGCGTACGTCACAGGGTCCAAGAGACCCAGTACTTC. Amino acids: CASSVRHRVQETQYF.

CDR3 in amino acids: CASSLQGDLNGYTF. For the CDR3, the DNA is TGCGCCAGCAGCCTACAGGGGGATCTCAATGGCTACACCTTC. J is TRBJ1-2 and V is TRBV5-1; 8 nucleotides match TRBD1. Germline V CDR1 and CDR2: SGHRS, YFSETQ. Trimming at V came to 4 bases and at J to 6 bases, leaving 8 bases not matched to a gene. This CDR3 has 14 residues.

This clonotype showed up just a few times. This chain uses TRBV7-2 with TRBJ2-2; D ambiguous. This CDR3 spans 14 amino acids. Trimming shortened V by 5 bases and J by 0 bases, and 7 bases separated the two germline ends. Germline V gives CDR1 SGHTA, CDR2 FQGNSA. DNA for the CDR3: TGTGCCAGCAGCCGGCTAGCGAACACCGGGGAGCTGTTTTTT. Its translation: CASSRLANTGELFF. Based on the CDR3 plus reference TRBV7-2 and TRBJ2-2, the full variable domain is GAGVSQSPSNKVTEKGKDVELRCDPISGHTALYWYRQSLGQGLEFLIYFQGNSAPDKSGLPSDRFSAERTGGSVSTLTIQRTQQEDSAVYLCASSRLANTGELFFGEGSRLTVL.

This clonotype turned up a few times. This chain connects TRBV4-1 to TRBJ2-5, with a weak D call TRBD1 (6 bases). Germline V lookup: CDR1 MGHRA, CDR2 YSYEKL. The CDR3 extends over 14 amino acids. Trimming took 6 bases from V and 3 from J, leaving 14 bases between them. CDR3 sequence (DNA): TGCGCCAGCAGTTTCGACAGGTTCAAAGAGACCCAGTACTTC. Translation gives CASSFDRFKETQYF.

This clonotype showed up just a few times. The V call is TRBV7-2, the J call TRBJ2-5, with D uncertain. Germline V lookup: CDR1 SGHTA, CDR2 FQGNSA. This CDR3 comprises 15 residues. Trimming pared 0 bases from V and 3 bases from J, leaving 11 bases between. The DNA of the CDR3 is TGTGCCAGCAGCTTAGCGTCGACGGTGAAAGAGACCCAGTACTTC. It codes for CASSLASTVKETQYF. Looking up the rest from reference TRBV7-2 and TRBJ2-5 gives the full variable domain: GAGVSQSPSNKVTEKGKDVELRCDPISGHTALYWYRQSLGQGLEFLIYFQGNSAPDKSGLPSDRFSAERTGGSVSTLTIQRTQQEDSAVYLCASSLASTVKETQYFGPGTRLLVL.

The chain recombines TRBV28 with TRBJ1-1, with D perhaps TRBD1 (5 bases). V gave up 6 bases and J gave up 9 bases, with 11 bases separating them. The CDR3 totals 11 residues. Germline loops: CDR1 MDHEN, CDR2 SYDVKM. In DNA, the CDR3 is TGTGCCAGCAGCTTGACAGCAAAAGCTTTCTTT. Its protein product is CASSLTAKAFF.

This chain uses TRBV7-9 with TRBJ2-1; 10 positions match TRBD1. This CDR3 spans 15 amino acids. In germline, CDR1 is SEHNR, CDR2 FQNEAQ (reference sequence). The ends lost 5 bases at V and 10 bases at J; junction bases unmatched: 11. The CDR3 spells CASSQGQGILEEQFF. The CDR3 DNA sequence: TGTGCCAGCAGCCAGGGACAGGGGATCTTAGAGGAGCAGTTCTTC. Drawing the rest from reference TRBV7-9 and TRBJ2-1, the complete variable domain is DTGVSQNPRHKITKRGQNVTFRCDPISEHNRLYWYRQTLGQGPEFLTYFQNEAQLEKSRLLSDRFSAERPKGSFSTLEIQRTEQGDSAMYLCASSQGQGILEEQFFGPGTRLTVL.

The sample holds many counts of this clonotype. J is TRBJ1-1 and V is TRBV7-9; D remains unclear. The CDR3 runs to 11 residues. CDR1 is SEHNR and CDR2 is FQNEAQ in the germline V gene (reference sequence). V was cut by 6 bases and J by 1 base, with 3 bases left in between. CDR3 DNA: TGTGCCAGCAGACAGAACACTGAAGCTTTCTTT. It codes for CASRQNTEAFF.